A single sample is the source of the 27 T cell receptor beta chains below, sequenced in a study of glioma-infiltrating T cells after dendritic cell vaccination. Time point: after dendritic cell vaccination, including at tumor progression/relapse. This table comes from immunoSEQ multiplex PCR, and its TCRdb copy is limited to in-frame clones, with some not included. The sample contains fewer than 75,000 clones, around 85% of which appear only once. The sequences come from blood, collected after dendritic cell vaccination. Receptors were obtained from a human donor with glioblastoma.

The chain employs TRBV10-2 and TRBJ2-7; tentative D call: TRBD2 (5 bases). From germline, CDR1 is WSHSY and CDR2 SAAADI. The CDR3 loop spans 16 amino acids. V lost 0 bases to trimming and J lost 2 bases, with 14 bases between them. The CDR3 DNA reads TGCGCCAGCAGTGAGTCGAAGAGGGAGTTGGCCTACGAGCAGTACTTC. It encodes CASSESKRELAYEQYF.

The gene calls are TRBV6-5 and TRBJ2-7; 9 nucleotides align to TRBD1. The CDR3 spans 14 residues. Germline V gene data show CDR1 as MNHEY and CDR2 as SVGAGI. V lost 1 base and J lost 2; bases outside the gene matches: 0. CDR3 DNA sequence: TGTGCCAGCAGTTACTACAGGGGGCCCTACGAGCAGTACTTC. Encoded protein: CASSYYRGPYEQYF.

This clone was recorded only once. The chain combines TRBV15 with TRBJ2-7; 7 nucleotides match TRBD1. Germline lookup yields CDR1 LNHNV and CDR2 YYDKDF (reference sequence). The CDR3 extends over 14 amino acids. V lost 5 bases, J lost 3 bases, and 7 bases stayed unmatched. The CDR3 DNA reads as TGTGCCACCAGCCGCCAACCAGGGGGCTACGAGCAGTACTTC. Its translation is CATSRQPGGYEQYF.

This clone was seen only a few times. This rearrangement joins TRBV11-3 to TRBJ2-3; the match to TRBD2 covers 11 bases. The CDR3 spans 16 residues. Germline V gives CDR1 SGHNT, CDR2 YENEEA. Trimming took 5 bases from V and 6 from J; bases not matched to a gene: 10. The CDR3: CASSTRLAGSSDTQYF. The CDR3 coding sequence is TGTGCCAGCAGCACCCGACTAGCGGGGTCGTCGGATACGCAGTATTTT.

The rearrangement links TRBV4-1 to TRBJ2-5, with TRBD2 identical over 8 bases. There are 17 residues in the CDR3. Germline V gene data show CDR1 as MGHRA and CDR2 as YSYEKL. Trimming at V came to 0 bases and at J to 5 bases, leaving 11 bases not matched to a gene. DNA for the CDR3: TGCGCCAGCAGCCAAGAAGGACGCGGGGGGCGGTTTGAGACCCAGTACTTC. Its protein product is CASSQEGRGGRFETQYF.

The gene calls are TRBV4-3 and TRBJ1-5; 9 nucleotides align to TRBD1. J was trimmed by 3 bases and V by 5 bases; bases with no gene match: 5. This CDR3 region has 15 residues. CDR1 is LGHNA, CDR2 YSLEER, per germline. CDR3 in DNA: TGCGCCAGCAGCGAAGGGACAGGGATCAATCAGCCCCAGCATTTT. This gives the protein CASSEGTGINQPQHF.

The chain couples TRBV6-1 to TRBJ1-5; 8 bases map to TRBD1. There are 15 residues in the CDR3. Trimming took 6 bases from V and 5 from J; bases not matched to a gene: 9. Looked up from germline, CDR1 is MNHNS and CDR2 is SASEGT. The CDR3, as DNA: TGTGCCAGCAGAAGGGCAGGGGGCGCTTATCAGCCCCAGCATTTT. As protein: CASRRAGGAYQPQHF.

The genes are TRBV2 and TRBJ2-2; TRBD1 aligns across 10 bases. This CDR3 has 15 residues. Per the germline V gene, CDR1 is SNHLY and CDR2 is FYNNEI. The V and J ends lost 7 bases and 3 bases, in that order; junction bases with no gene match: 5. CDR3 loop: CASTRQGADTGELFF. CDR3 bases: TGTGCCAGCACCAGACAGGGGGCTGACACCGGGGAGCTGTTTTTT.

This chain links TRBV25-1 with TRBJ2-3, with 8 bases aligning to TRBD2. This CDR3 has 17 residues. Per germline, CDR1 MGHDK and CDR2 SYGVNS. Losses at the gene ends were 6 bases for V and 6 bases for J; bases not matched to a gene: 17. CDR3 sequence reads: CASRTGFGRGGGDTQYF. The CDR3 coding sequence is TGTGCCAGCAGGACCGGATTCGGGAGGGGGGGCGGGGATACGCAGTATTTT.

The chain has TRBV7-9 and TRBJ2-7, with 8 nucleotides matching TRBD1. The CDR3 runs to 15 residues. Germline loops: CDR1 SEHNR, CDR2 FQNEAQ (reference sequence). J was trimmed by 4 bases and V by 5 bases; bases with no gene match: 10. The CDR3 bases are TGTGCCAGCAGCAATACCGGGACAGGCAAGTACGAGCAGTACTTC. This gives the protein CASSNTGTGKYEQYF.

This chain connects TRBV10-3 to TRBJ2-3; 10 nucleotides match TRBD1. The CDR3 contains 15 residues. Trimming cost V 6 bases and J 2 bases; bases outside gene matches: 5. Germline CDR1 ENHRY, CDR2 SYGVKD. The CDR3 DNA is TGTGCCATCAGACCGGGACAGGGGCTCACAGATACGCAGTATTTT. Protein: CAIRPGQGLTDTQYF.

The rearrangement uses TRBV7-9 and TRBJ2-5; D may be TRBD1 (6 bases). The CDR3 runs 16 residues. The V end lost 2 bases, the J end lost 1 base, and 14 bases lay between the germline ends. Germline CDR1 is SEHNR and CDR2 is FQNEAQ (reference sequence). The CDR3 protein is CASSLKAGTTQETQYF. CDR3 coding DNA: TGTGCCAGCAGCTTAAAGGCCGGGACAACCCAAGAGACCCAGTACTTC.

V and J are TRBV5-1 and TRBJ2-7, with TRBD1 identical over 9 bases. The J segment lost 5 bases and the V segment lost 4 bases, leaving 7 bases of the junction unmatched. Germline loops: CDR1 SGHRS, CDR2 YFSETQ. This CDR3 is built from 14 residues. The CDR3 sequence is CASSHRDRDNEQYF. For the CDR3, the DNA is TGCGCCAGCAGCCACCGGGACAGGGACAACGAGCAGTACTTC.

There are a few counts of this clone. The J gene is TRBJ2-6, the V gene TRBV9, with 9 positions matching TRBD1. The CDR3 loop spans 17 amino acids. Germline CDR1 and CDR2: SGDLS and YYNGEE. Trimming took 1 base from V and 2 from J; bases not matched to a gene: 4. CDR3 residues: CASSVNTGGPGANVLTF. The CDR3 coding sequence is TGTGCCAGCAGCGTAAATACAGGGGGCCCTGGGGCCAACGTCCTGACTTTC. Drawing the rest from reference TRBV9 and TRBJ2-6, the complete variable domain is DSGVTQTPKHLITATGQRVTLRCSPRSGDLSVYWYQQSLDQGLQFLIQYYNGEERAKGNILERFSAQQFPDLHSELNLSSLELGDSALYFCASSVNTGGPGANVLTFGAGSRLTVL.

The chain recombines TRBV15 with TRBJ2-7, with 8 bases lining up with TRBD1. Germline V lookup: CDR1 LNHNV, CDR2 YYDKDF (reference sequence). The CDR3 spans 13 residues. Losses at the gene ends were 9 bases for V and 4 bases for J; bases not matched to a gene: 8. The CDR3 loop is CATSPRQGYEQYF. The CDR3 nucleotides read TGTGCCACGTCCCCTCGACAGGGGTACGAGCAGTACTTC.

V gene TRBV30 combines with J gene TRBJ1-3, with D maybe TRBD1 (6 bases). V dropped 0 bases and J dropped 0 bases, with 9 bases sitting between them. In germline, CDR1 is GTSNPN, CDR2 SVGIG (reference sequence). CDR3 length: 15 residues. CDR3 DNA: TGTGCCTGGAGTGTAGGGACAATCTCTGGAAACACCATATATTTT. This gives the protein CAWSVGTISGNTIYF.

The chain employs TRBV7-8 and TRBJ2-5; 8 nucleotides line up with TRBD2. CDR3 length equals 17 residues. Germline trimming cut 5 bases from V and 1 base from J; bases unmatched to any gene: 12. Looked up from germline, CDR1 is SGHVS and CDR2 is FQNEAQ. Here the CDR3 DNA reads TGTGCCAGCAGCCCCAAGGTCGGCGGGGGGACCCAAGAGACCCAGTACTTC. It translates to CASSPKVGGGTQETQYF.

The CDR3 here is CSASGRAGQKMNTEAFF. The CDR3 DNA follows: TGCAGCGCCTCAGGTAGGGCGGGACAGAAAATGAACACTGAAGCTTTCTTT. This chain uses TRBV29-1 with TRBJ1-1; TRBD1 aligns across 7 bases. The CDR3 spans 17 residues. Per the germline V gene, CDR1 is SQVTM and CDR2 is ANQGSEA. With 7 bases clipped from V and 0 bases from J, the junction kept 17 bases outside the gene matches.

Worth noting for this clone: Other DNA sequences in the same sample also yield this CDR3. This sequence joins TRBV5-1 and TRBJ1-1; D unclear. The V and J ends lost 1 base and 5 bases respectively, with 9 bases between them. This CDR3 contains 13 residues. Germline V lookup: CDR1 SGHRS, CDR2 YFSETQ. The CDR3 sequence: CASSLSRGTEAFF. The CDR3 DNA follows: TGCGCCAGCAGCTTGTCACGGGGAACTGAAGCTTTCTTT.

The V gene is TRBV5-6, the J gene TRBJ2-5; 7 bases map to TRBD2. The ends lost 3 bases at V and 4 bases at J; junction bases unmatched: 9. The V gene's germline CDR1 is SGHDT and CDR2 YYEEEE. This CDR3 is 15 amino acids long. CDR3 in amino acids: CASSSGPSGGETQYF. The CDR3 bases are TGTGCCAGCAGCTCGGGACCCTCGGGAGGAGAGACCCAGTACTTC.

The CDR3 protein is CAWSTLGQIESYEQYF. CDR3 in DNA: TGTGCCTGGAGTACCCTGGGACAGATAGAATCCTACGAGCAGTACTTC. This chain connects TRBV30 to TRBJ2-7; TRBD1 matches 7 bases. The V gene's germline CDR1 is GTSNPN and CDR2 SVGIG (reference sequence). CDR3 length: 16 amino acids. V was clipped by 2 bases and J by 1 base; unmatched bases: 11.

A note on this clone: One junction end disagrees with the germline gene, perhaps due to a read error. The CDR3 sequence is CASSSTPSLEEYF. CDR3 coding DNA: TGTGCCAGCAGCTCGACACCTAGCCTCGAGGAGTACTTC. The chain links TRBV7-2 to TRBJ2-7; possible D gene TRBD2, 5 bases. The CDR3 extends over 13 amino acids. Looked up from germline, CDR1 is SGHTA and CDR2 is FQGNSA.

The chain is built from TRBV19 and TRBJ2-3; 7 bases are a match to TRBD2. V shed 4 bases, J shed 6 bases, and the junction held 13 bases outside the gene matches. Germline V gives CDR1 LNHDA, CDR2 SQIVND (reference sequence). The CDR3 is made up of 16 amino acids. CDR3: CASSKGLADSHDTQYF. Written as DNA, the CDR3 is TGTGCCAGTAGTAAAGGGCTAGCGGACTCCCACGATACGCAGTATTTT.

The genes are TRBV7-9 and TRBJ2-3; 12 bases fit TRBD2. The J segment lost 5 bases and the V segment lost 3 bases, leaving 3 bases of the junction unmatched. This CDR3 region has 15 residues. The germline gives CDR1 SEHNR, CDR2 FQNEAQ (reference sequence). CDR3 bases: TGTGCCAGCAGCTTTCCTAGCGGGGGGGAAGATACGCAGTATTTT. It yields the protein CASSFPSGGEDTQYF.

This chain links TRBV7-2 with TRBJ2-1, with 8 positions matching TRBD1. V lost 6 bases and J lost 4; bases outside the gene matches: 5. Looked up from germline, CDR1 is SGHTA and CDR2 is FQGNSA. The CDR3 runs 14 residues. CDR3 bases: TGTGCCAGCAGGGGGACAGGCACTTACAATGAGCAGTTCTTC. This encodes CASRGTGTYNEQFF.

V and J are TRBV28 and TRBJ2-5; D might be TRBD2 (6 bases). Germline CDR1 is MDHEN and CDR2 is SYDVKM. This CDR3 is 13 amino acids long. Between the trimmed V and J ends, which lost 5 bases and 5 bases, there was a span of 12 bases. This CDR3 is CASSGGVAETQYF. CDR3 nucleotide sequence: TGTGCCAGCAGTGGAGGGGTGGCGGAGACCCAGTACTTC.

A remark on this clone: The sample has other DNA sequences that encode this CDR3 too. V is TRBV4-3 and J is TRBJ1-1; 8 nucleotides match TRBD1. Germline assignment: CDR1 LGHNA and CDR2 YSLEER. The CDR3 extends over 17 amino acids. The V gene end was trimmed by 0 bases and the J gene end by 0 bases; junction bases not matched to a gene: 6. The CDR3 loop reads CASSQDVPGGMNTEAFF. CDR3 nucleotide sequence: TGCGCCAGCAGCCAAGATGTCCCAGGGGGCATGAACACTGAAGCTTTCTTT.